This T cell receptor (beta chain) originates from a study of blood T cell repertoires in COVID-19. The wider study: Acute-phase and convalescent COVID-19 samples originated in the United States, Italy and Spain. From T cells, B-cell-depleted T cells, or PBMCs came the material, which was cDNA or gDNA.

The sample holds a few counts of this clone. In the authors' methods: From reference gene primer amplification, estimates of nucleated cell counts were derived. Here immunoSEQ multiplex PCR was the method, and the copy in TCRdb shows in-frame clones only, minus some. V, J and clone size were drawn from that table, and D and trimming were deduced from the DNA. This table has 150,000 to 200,000 clones, about three quarters appearing once. This CDR3 contains 15 residues. Trimming left V 2 bases short and J 1 base short, with 12 bases between. Germline lookup yields CDR1 SGHRS and CDR2 YFSETQ. The specimen sequenced was peripheral blood. The receptor was isolated from a woman in her 70s with acute or convalescent COVID-19. V usage is TRBV5-1 and J usage is TRBJ1-1; D gene uncertain. The CDR3 region has the DNA TGCGCCAGCAGCTTTTCAGTGGGCACGAACACTGAAGCTTTCTTT. Amino acid sequence: CASSFSVGTNTEAFF.